This T cell receptor beta chain is drawn from a study of blood T cell repertoires in COVID-19. Study overall: In each case, the material was cDNA or gDNA derived from T cells, B-cell-depleted T cells, or PBMCs.

The study recruited people aged about 18 to 95 years across about two dozen US areas. This clone was seen only a few times. Original handling: How many nucleated cells were present was estimated from reference gene primer amplification. Produced via immunoSEQ multiplex PCR; TCRdb's table is partial and in-frame only. V and J calls and clone size are copied from that table; D and trimming were computed from the DNA. The sample lists about 160,000 clones; around 80% were seen once. The V gene's germline CDR1 is SEHNR and CDR2 FQNEAQ (reference sequence). The V end lost 2 bases, the J end lost 5 bases, and 16 bases lay between the germline ends. The CDR3 is 16 amino acids.

This TCR was sampled from a man aged 35 to 55 who had recovered from COVID-19. This sequence joins TRBV7-9 and TRBJ2-1; D possibly corresponds to TRBD2 (6 bases). Sequenced input: PBMCs or T cells enriched from blood (not recorded which). The CDR3 sequence: CASSLYGTAVDNEQFF. The CDR3 region has the DNA TGTGCCAGCAGCTTATATGGGACTGCGGTTGACAATGAGCAGTTCTTC.